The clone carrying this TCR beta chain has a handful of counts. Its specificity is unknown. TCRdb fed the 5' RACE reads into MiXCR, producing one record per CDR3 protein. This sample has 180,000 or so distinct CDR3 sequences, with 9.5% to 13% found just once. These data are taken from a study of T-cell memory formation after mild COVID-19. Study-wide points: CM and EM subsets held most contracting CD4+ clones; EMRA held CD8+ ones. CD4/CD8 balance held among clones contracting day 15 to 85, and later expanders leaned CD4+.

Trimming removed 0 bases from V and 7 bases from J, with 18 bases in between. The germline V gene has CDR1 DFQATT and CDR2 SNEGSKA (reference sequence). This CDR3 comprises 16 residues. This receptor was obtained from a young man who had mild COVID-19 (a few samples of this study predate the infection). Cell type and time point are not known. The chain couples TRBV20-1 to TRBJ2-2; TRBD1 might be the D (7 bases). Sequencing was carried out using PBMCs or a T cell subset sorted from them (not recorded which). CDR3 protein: CSARDQPGGSGGELFF. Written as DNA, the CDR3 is TGCAGTGCTAGAGATCAGCCAGGGGGGTCCGGCGGGGAGCTGTTTTTT.